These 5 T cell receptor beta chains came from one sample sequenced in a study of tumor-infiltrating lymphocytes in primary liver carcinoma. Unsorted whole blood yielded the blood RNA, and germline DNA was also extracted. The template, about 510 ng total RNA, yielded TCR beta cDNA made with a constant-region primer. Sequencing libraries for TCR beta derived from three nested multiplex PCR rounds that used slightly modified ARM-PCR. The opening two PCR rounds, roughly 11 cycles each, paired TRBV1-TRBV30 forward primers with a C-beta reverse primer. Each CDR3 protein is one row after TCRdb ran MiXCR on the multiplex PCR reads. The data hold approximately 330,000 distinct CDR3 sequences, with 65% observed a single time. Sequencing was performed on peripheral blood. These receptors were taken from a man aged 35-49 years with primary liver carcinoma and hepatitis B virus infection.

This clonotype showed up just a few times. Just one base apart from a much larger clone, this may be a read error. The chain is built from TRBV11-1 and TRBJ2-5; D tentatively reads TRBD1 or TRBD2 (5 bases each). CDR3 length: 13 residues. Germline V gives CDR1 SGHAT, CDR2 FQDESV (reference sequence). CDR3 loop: CASGFQGEETRYF. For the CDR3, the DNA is TGTGCCAGCGGGTTCCAGGGAGAAGAGACCCGGTACTTC.

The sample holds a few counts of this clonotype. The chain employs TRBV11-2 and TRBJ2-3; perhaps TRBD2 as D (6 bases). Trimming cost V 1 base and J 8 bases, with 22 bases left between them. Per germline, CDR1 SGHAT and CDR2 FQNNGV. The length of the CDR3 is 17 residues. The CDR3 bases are TGTGCCAGCAGCTTAGTTTTAGCGGAAGGGCTCGGAGGTACGCAGTATTTT. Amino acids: CASSLVLAEGLGGTQYF.

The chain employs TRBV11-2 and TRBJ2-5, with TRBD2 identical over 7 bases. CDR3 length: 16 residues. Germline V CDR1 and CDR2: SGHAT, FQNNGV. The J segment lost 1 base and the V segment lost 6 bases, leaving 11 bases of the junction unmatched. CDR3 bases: TGTGCCAGCAGTTCGTTCTCGCGGGAGACCCAAGAGACCCAGTACTTC. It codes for CASSSFSRETQETQYF. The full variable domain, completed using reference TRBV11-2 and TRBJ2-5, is EAGVAQSPRYKIIEKRQSVAFWCNPISGHATLYWYQQILGQGPKLLIQFQNNGVVDDSQLPKDRFSAERLKGVDSTLKIQPAKLEDSAVYLCASSSFSRETQETQYFGPGTRLLVL.

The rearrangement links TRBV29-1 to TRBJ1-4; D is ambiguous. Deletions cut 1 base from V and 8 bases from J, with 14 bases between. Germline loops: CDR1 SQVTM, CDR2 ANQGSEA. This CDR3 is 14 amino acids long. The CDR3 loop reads CSVEAGPLGEKLFF. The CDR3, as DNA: TGCAGCGTTGAAGCCGGGCCACTGGGGGAAAAACTGTTTTTT.

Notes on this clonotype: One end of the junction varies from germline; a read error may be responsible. For the CDR3, the DNA is TGTGCCAGCAGCCGGCAGTCGGGACTAGCGGGAGGAAGCTCCTACAACGAGCAGTTCTTC. This gives the protein CASSRQSGLAGGSSYNEQFF. The chain employs TRBV11-2 and TRBJ2-1; 15 bases are shared with TRBD2. Germline values: CDR1 SGHAT, CDR2 FQNNGV. This CDR3 contains 20 residues.